Described below is a single TCR beta chain sequence and its context. V lost 5 bases and J lost 0; bases outside the gene matches: 4. CDR3 length: 15 amino acids. Looked up from germline, CDR1 is MNHNY and CDR2 is SVGAGI (reference sequence). These data originate in a study of blood T cell repertoires in COVID-19. The wider study: The samples span acute and convalescent COVID-19 from the United States, Italy and Spain. The cDNA or gDNA used as material had been derived from T cells, B-cell-depleted T cells, or PBMCs.

Here immunoSEQ multiplex PCR was the method, and the copy in TCRdb shows in-frame clones only, minus some. The sample yields approximately 200,000 clones, roughly 85% seen once. The chain is built from TRBV6-6 and TRBJ1-1, with 9 nucleotides matching TRBD1. The sequencing sample was made of peripheral blood. This clonotype was obtained from a man aged 50 or older who had recovered from COVID-19. CDR3 sequence (DNA): TGTGCCAGCAGTAAAGACAGGGGGGTGAACACTGAAGCTTTCTTT. Its translation is CASSKDRGVNTEAFF.